This TCR beta chain was documented in a study of blood T cells in healthy people across ages. On the study more broadly: About one barcoded beta molecule was captured per two T cells (by template switching). Broader study findings: There was no known CMV status for donors, so expanded clonotype changes were possibly confounded. Compared with aged donors, long-lived donors showed fewer expanded clones, suggesting selection.

Remarks on this clonotype: The antigen is unknown.

CDR3 length: 14 residues. Germline CDR1 SGHRS, CDR2 YFSETQ. After removal of 7 bases from V and 13 bases from J, the junction contained 17 bases not matched to a gene. It was with a sample-barcoded 5' primer and a J-beta primer mix that a second PCR of roughly 7 to 12 cycles was run. Each of the cDNA molecules was tagged by a template-switch adaptor with 12 random nucleotides. TCRdb ran MiXCR on the 5' RACE reads and lists one entry per CDR3 protein. Among 1.5 million to 2 million distinct CDR3 sequences listed, 25% to 30% were seen once. This TCR was sampled from a woman aged 30 to 39 in good health. Sequencing used blood. The V call is TRBV5-1, the J call TRBJ2-4; 7 bases fit TRBD2. CDR3 amino acids: CASFATSSYNEQYF. CDR3 in DNA: TGCGCCAGCTTTGCGACTAGCTCCTACAATGAGCAGTACTTC.